Listed here are 15 T cell receptor beta chains from one sample, sequenced in a study of T cells in Graves' hyperthyroidism and ophthalmopathy. The source material, RNA transcripts, was used to amplify TCR beta CDR3 regions. Carried out on the TCR CDR3, a first-round RT-PCR used the HTBI primer set. TCRdb re-called the multiplex PCR reads with MiXCR, one entry per CDR3 protein. The data contain around 300,000 distinct CDR3 sequences, roughly 22% of them singletons. Sequencing was carried out using blood. These receptor sequences come from a man in his thirties or forties with Graves' ophthalmopathy.

This chain links TRBV20-1 with TRBJ2-1; D is undetermined. Germline V gene lookup returns CDR1 DFQATT and CDR2 SNEGSKA (reference sequence). The CDR3 consists of 13 residues. V lost 3 bases and J 6 bases, leaving 12 bases between the germline ends. The CDR3 sequence: CSARDSGPNEQFF. The DNA of the CDR3 is TGCAGTGCTAGGGATTCGGGTCCCAATGAGCAGTTCTTC.

This rearrangement joins TRBV25-1 to TRBJ2-7; weak D call: TRBD1 (5 bases). Trimming took off 1 base at V and 2 bases at J, with 12 bases between the two ends. From germline, CDR1 is MGHDK and CDR2 SYGVNS. This CDR3 has 15 residues. DNA of the CDR3: TGTGCCAGCAGTGAATCCTCCAGGACAACCTACGAGCAGTACTTC. Protein product: CASSESSRTTYEQYF.

Ten or more counts support this clonotype. The genes are TRBV29-1 and TRBJ1-5; the D gene is possibly TRBD1 (6 bases). The CDR3 has 12 residues. The ends were cut back, 6 bases at V and 2 bases at J, with 8 bases in the middle. Germline V lookup: CDR1 SQVTM, CDR2 ANQGSEA. The CDR3 sequence: CSVRTGNQPQHF. In nucleotides, the CDR3 is TGCAGCGTCCGGACAGGCAATCAGCCCCAGCATTTT.

This clonotype was seen a few times. The V call is TRBV6-1, the J call TRBJ1-4, with D hard to call. Germline loops: CDR1 MNHNS, CDR2 SASEGT. The V end lost 0 bases, the J end lost 4 bases, and 12 bases lay between the germline ends. The CDR3 sequence is 16 residues long. The CDR3 region is CASSEASGQVNEKLFF. The CDR3 coding sequence is TGTGCCAGCAGTGAAGCGAGTGGGCAGGTTAATGAAAAACTGTTTTTT.

CDR3 bases: TGTGCCAGCAGTTACTCCACGGGGGGCGGGTGGGCGTACTTC. Its protein is CASSYSTGGGWAYF. The V call is TRBV6-5, the J call TRBJ2-5, with TRBD2 as a possible D gene (7 bases). The germline CDR1 and CDR2 sequences are MNHEY and SVGAGI. The CDR3 has 14 residues. The germline V and J ends were trimmed by 0 bases and 13 bases, with 18 bases remaining between them.

The CDR3 loop reads CASSQDTASGRYEQFF. The CDR3 bases are TGCGCCAGCAGCCAAGATACGGCTAGCGGGAGGTATGAGCAGTTCTTC. This chain connects TRBV4-1 to TRBJ2-1, with 11 bases aligning to TRBD2. Germline assignment: CDR1 MGHRA and CDR2 YSYEKL. V was clipped by 0 bases and J by 8 bases; unmatched bases: 6. This CDR3 has 16 amino acids.

The chain joins TRBV7-9 to TRBJ1-4; D is perhaps TRBD1 (6 bases). Trimming stripped 4 bases from V and 8 bases from J, with 17 bases between. CDR3 length equals 15 residues. CDR1 and CDR2 from the germline V gene are SEHNR and FQNEAQ (reference sequence). The CDR3 loop reads CASSSPGAGEEKLFF. The CDR3 nucleotides read TGTGCCAGCAGCTCCCCGGGGGCTGGGGAGGAAAAACTGTTTTTT.

This clonotype appeared a few times. This chain connects TRBV2 to TRBJ2-5, with a possible D match to TRBD1 (6 bases). The CDR3 sequence is 14 residues long. Trimming shortened V by 6 bases and J by 3 bases, and 14 bases separated the two germline ends. The germline gives CDR1 SNHLY, CDR2 FYNNEI. The chain's CDR3 is CASSAQGQKETQYF. DNA for the CDR3: TGTGCCAGCAGCGCGCAGGGACAAAAAGAGACCCAGTACTTC.

The sample holds a few counts of this clonotype. The rearrangement joins TRBV11-3 to TRBJ2-1; 12 bases agree with TRBD2. Germline V gives CDR1 SGHNT, CDR2 YENEEA. Trimming removed 4 bases from V and 4 bases from J; junction bases left unmatched: 11. CDR3 length equals 18 residues. Here the CDR3 reads CASSSRTSGKHRYNEQFF. In DNA form, the CDR3 reads TGTGCCAGCAGCTCCCGGACTAGCGGGAAGCACCGTTACAATGAGCAGTTCTTC.

This clonotype was detected ten times or more. The chain recombines TRBV18 with TRBJ1-1; the D is unclear. Trimming stripped 4 bases from V and 6 bases from J, with 12 bases between. The CDR3 runs 13 residues. The germline V gene encodes CDR1 KGHSH and CDR2 LQKENI. CDR3 coding DNA: TGTGCCAGCTCACTTGGGGATCGGGCTGAAGCTTTCTTT. It yields the protein CASSLGDRAEAFF.

This clonotype was counted many times. V gene TRBV11-2 combines with J gene TRBJ2-7; the D gene is possibly TRBD2 (6 bases). CDR1 is SGHAT and CDR2 is FQNNGV in the germline V gene. This CDR3 region has 15 residues. V was shortened by 1 base and J by 1 base, with 11 bases between the two germline ends. CDR3 DNA: TGTGCCAGCAGCTTAGTCCGGGAGAGGTCCTACGAGCAGTACTTC. This translates into CASSLVRERSYEQYF.

The chain employs TRBV30 and TRBJ2-1; TRBD1 matches 8 bases. The length of the CDR3 is 15 residues. V shed 0 bases and J 5 bases; nucleotides not matched to a gene: 6. In germline, CDR1 is GTSNPN, CDR2 SVGIG (reference sequence). CDR3 protein: CAWSVLDRDDNEQFF. In nucleotides, the CDR3 is TGTGCCTGGAGTGTCTTGGACAGGGATGACAATGAGCAGTTCTTC.

This clonotype occurred many times. The genes are TRBV18 and TRBJ1-1; 7 bases map to TRBD1. With 2 bases clipped from V and 4 bases from J, the junction kept 7 bases outside the gene matches. The CDR3 has 15 amino acids. In germline, CDR1 is KGHSH, CDR2 LQKENI. The CDR3 DNA sequence: TGTGCCAGCTCACCAGCGACAGGGATGGGCACTGAAGCTTTCTTT. This translates into CASSPATGMGTEAFF.

Ten or more counts support this clonotype. This chain joins TRBV3-1 and TRBJ1-1, with D possibly TRBD1 on 6 matching bases. Trimming took off 1 base at V and 4 bases at J, with 13 bases between the two ends. The V gene's germline CDR1 is LGHDT and CDR2 YNNKEL (reference sequence). This CDR3 is built from 15 residues. The CDR3 DNA reads as TGTGCCAGCAGCCAAGGGCAGGGGAGTACCACTGAAGCTTTCTTT. This sequence encodes CASSQGQGSTTEAFF.

The sample holds a few counts of this clonotype. The rearrangement uses TRBV20-1 and TRBJ1-2; a possible D gene is TRBD1 (6 bases). From germline, CDR1 is DFQATT and CDR2 SNEGSKA (reference sequence). There are 16 residues in the CDR3. V gave up 2 bases and J gave up 4 bases, with 20 bases separating them. For the CDR3, the DNA is TGCAGTGCTAGATTTGCAGGGGCCGAAGCAATCTATGGCTACACCTTC. Protein: CSARFAGAEAIYGYTF.